This T cell receptor beta chain is drawn from a study of yellow fever vaccine responses in identical twins. Study-level findings and limits: After vaccination, twins' T cell response reportedly seemed partly convergent, partly personalized.

One entry per CDR3 protein results from TCRdb running MiXCR on the RT-PCR reads. The data contain some 20,000 distinct CDR3 sequences, roughly 80% of them singletons. The CDR3 is made up of 15 amino acids. Germline assignment: CDR1 LGHDT and CDR2 YNNKEL (reference sequence). V lost 4 bases, J lost 2 bases, and 3 bases stayed unmatched. Comment on this clonotype: Its antigen is still unknown.

The origin of this receptor is a woman between 18 and 29 years old who received the yellow fever vaccine. The source material was T cells from blood (PBMCs), unsorted or a sorted subset (not recorded which), sampled before or after yellow fever vaccination (not recorded which). The rearrangement uses TRBV3-1 and TRBJ2-5; 11 bases fit TRBD2. The CDR3 region is CASSRRLAGQETQYF. In DNA form, the CDR3 reads TGTGCCAGCAGCCGCCGACTAGCGGGGCAAGAGACCCAGTACTTC.